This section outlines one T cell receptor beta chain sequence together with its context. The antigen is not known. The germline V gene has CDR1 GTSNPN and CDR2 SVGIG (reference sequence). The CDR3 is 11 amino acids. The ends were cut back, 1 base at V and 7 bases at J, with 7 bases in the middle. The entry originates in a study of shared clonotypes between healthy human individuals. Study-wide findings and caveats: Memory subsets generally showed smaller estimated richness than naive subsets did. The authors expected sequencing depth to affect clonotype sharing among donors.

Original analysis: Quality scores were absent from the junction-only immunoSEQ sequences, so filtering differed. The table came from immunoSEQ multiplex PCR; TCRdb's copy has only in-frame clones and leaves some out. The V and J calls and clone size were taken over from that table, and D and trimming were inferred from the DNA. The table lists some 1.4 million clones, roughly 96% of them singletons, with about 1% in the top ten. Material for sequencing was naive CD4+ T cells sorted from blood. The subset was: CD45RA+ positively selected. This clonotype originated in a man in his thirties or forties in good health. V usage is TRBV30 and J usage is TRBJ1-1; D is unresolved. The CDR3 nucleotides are TGTGCCTGGAGTGCGGACCGTGAAGCTTTCTTT. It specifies CAWSADREAFF.